This T cell receptor (beta chain) derives from a study of cytomegalovirus exposure and HLA in healthy donors. Study observations and caveats: Overall, approximately 150 TCR beta chains were annotated as cytomegalovirus-associated. Several of the most significant clusters were apparently associated with common viral pathogens in a later analysis.

A remark on this clone: Its target is not known.

The CDR3 is 16 amino acids. From germline, CDR1 is MNHEY and CDR2 SMNVEV (reference sequence). V was clipped by 6 bases and J by 1 base; unmatched bases: 7. A multiplex PCR was run with 60 Vbeta primers and 13 Jbeta primers. Clones were read by immunoSEQ multiplex PCR, and TCRdb kept only the in-frame ones, dropping some. The sample holds around 200,000 clones, almost 75% seen once. The TCR originated in a woman aged 25 to 39 in good health and CMV-seropositive. This sequence joins TRBV27 and TRBJ2-1, with 9 bases identical to TRBD2. The sample was PBMCs. The CDR3 loop reads CASSLGTSFSYNEQFF. As DNA, the CDR3 is TGTGCCAGCAGCCTGGGGACTAGCTTTTCCTACAATGAGCAGTTCTTC.